This T cell receptor beta chain is drawn from a study of blood T cell repertoires in COVID-19. The assay was immunoSEQ multiplex PCR, and TCRdb's table has in-frame clones only and misses some. Of around 220,000 clones listed, approximately 80% are singletons. The CDR3 consists of 12 residues. In germline, CDR1 is SNHLY, CDR2 FYNNEI. With V trimmed by 10 bases and J by 7 bases, 4 bases remained unmatched. This clonotype was sampled from a woman older than 75 with COVID-19, enrolled during active disease. What was sequenced was peripheral blood. V is TRBV2 and J is TRBJ2-5; TRBD2 matches 12 bases. The CDR3 protein is CATASGGGTQYF. CDR3 DNA sequence: TGTGCCACCGCTAGCGGGGGGGGGACCCAGTACTTC.